These T cell receptor beta chains were read from a single sample in a study of blood T cell repertoires in COVID-19. The assay was immunoSEQ multiplex PCR, and TCRdb's table has in-frame clones only and misses some. The sample records about 220,000 clones, approximately 90% being singletons. The sample consisted of PBMCs or T cells enriched from blood (not recorded which). Every receptor here comes from a woman aged 35 to 49 with acute COVID-19. Each CDR3 is given with its conserved first and last residue. The order of the fields is J gene, V gene, CDR3 protein.

TRBJ1-5 | TRBV6-6 | CASSYLTGSNQPQHF
TRBJ2-7 | TRBV7-8 | CASSFQGPGNEQYF
TRBJ1-2 | TRBV7-9 | CASRQDRGQDPPSF
TRBJ2-3 | TRBV29-1 | CSVAWDFTDTQYF
TRBJ1-1 | TRBV5-1 | CASSLADTEAFF
TRBJ1-2 | TRBV3-1/TRBV3-2 | CASSPGGQALGYTF
TRBJ1-5 | TRBV24-1 | CATSDLSHDRINQPQHF
TRBJ1-2 | TRBV27 | CASGSNYGYTF
TRBJ1-4 | TRBV2 | CASSEASGSLFF
TRBJ1-1 | TRBV3-1/TRBV3-2 | CASSPGQGAEAFF
TRBJ1-3 | TRBV6-2/TRBV6-3 | CASSYSIFGNTIYF
TRBJ1-1 | TRBV7-3 | CASSLTPDTEAFF
TRBJ1-3 | TRBV9 | CASSPTGVGNTIYF
TRBJ1-2 | TRBV5-1 | CASRLSTAMDGYTF
TRBJ1-6 | TRBV5-1 | CASSLGTDNSPLHF
TRBJ1-3 | TRBV5-1 | CASSLDYTSGNTIYF
TRBJ1-1 | TRBV18 | CASSPKGSGDAEAFF
TRBJ2-7 | TRBV7-2 | CASSLGGETAYEQYF
TRBJ2-3 | TRBV12-3/TRBV12-4 | CASSLTDTQYF
TRBJ1-1 | TRBV7-8 | CASSFGGPNEGAFF
TRBJ1-5 | TRBV4-1 | CASSHPKTPSPGRGQPQHF
TRBJ2-1 | TRBV11-2 | CASSFLGLFSNEQFF
TRBJ1-2 | TRBV3-1/TRBV3-2 | CASSQYGSNGYTF
TRBJ1-2 | TRBV5-4 | CASSWRDRGIGYTF
TRBJ2-5 | TRBV9 | CASSVGGTGQETQYF
TRBJ1-2 | TRBV2 | CATPGQTPYGYTF
TRBJ1-2 | TRBV18 | CASSPNTGGANYGYTF
TRBJ2-7 | TRBV28 | CASSLPGQLRYEQYF
TRBJ2-7 | TRBV6-2/TRBV6-3 | CASSYVGQGIYEQYF
TRBJ1-2 | TRBV19 | CASSIDRGANYGYTF
TRBJ1-2 | TRBV19 | CASSKDQGANYGYTF
TRBJ1-1 | TRBV5-4 | CASSFPQGGTEAFF
TRBJ2-5 | TRBV7-2 | CASSPVGVAGGKETQYF
TRBJ2-2 | TRBV9 | CASSGGANTGELFF
TRBJ1-3 | TRBV9 | CASSFSGTGFIDTIYF
TRBJ1-3 | TRBV2 | CASGYRSSGNTIYF
TRBJ1-2 | TRBV19 | CASSPSGTGGNGYTF
TRBJ1-5 | TRBV4-1 | CASSQGTGMNQPQHF
TRBJ2-2 | TRBV5-1 | CASSFSGTNTGELFF
TRBJ2-3 | TRBV5-1 | CASSLVGRGTDTQYF
TRBJ2-1 | TRBV6-2/TRBV6-3 | CASSYATSFLGWNEQFF
TRBJ1-1 | TRBV4-3 | CASSQDLTTKDRAFF